A single T cell receptor beta chain is shown here with its context. No cognate antigen has been identified for it. Qualities for individual bases were not recorded, and no much larger clone is one base off. Samples from volunteer blood donors who had recovered from COVID-19 were contributed by a second Seattle source. Each collaborating institution followed its own protocols to collect whole blood in K2EDTA tubes. For TCRbeta analysis, collaborators shipped samples in one of three forms: frozen whole blood, isolated PBMCs, or DNA extracted from either of those sample types. This sample was taken from a study of blood T cell repertoires in COVID-19 (dated by TCRdb to 2018 to 2020). A note on the overall study: Collaborator samples came from the United States, Italy and Spain and covered acute and convalescent phases of COVID-19. The material from the prospective study consisted of cDNA or gDNA derived from T cells, B-cell-depleted T cells, or PBMCs. Deeply sampled blood TCRbeta repertoires from subjects exposed to, actively infected with, or recovered from COVID-19 were included in the dataset. The repertoires were released in a freely available public database meant as a resource for research on the immune response to SARS-CoV-2. Samples came from the ongoing ImmuneRACE study (first 160 participants) plus 1,254 subjects from 6 global collaborators. Sample metadata almost always included a de-identified subject ID, COVID-19 status, age in years and sex. Where available, HLA class I and class II types were obtained from metadata supplied by the sample provider rather than from assay-based typing.

CDR3 length: 14 amino acids, cysteine to phenylalanine. CDR3 DNA is the only sequence kept; it has 42 bases, read in frame from the first base. V lost 8 bases and J lost 2 bases, and the count of bases not matched to a germline gene is 6. As encoded in the germline V gene (reference sequence), CDR1 is LNHDA while CDR2 is SQIVND. Study-level results and caveats: How much clinical and demographic metadata was included differed by source and by participant, and the metadata was provided uncurated.

TCRbeta CDR3 regions were amplified from genomic DNA using the immunoSEQ Assay, a bias-controlled multiplex PCR. For the original study's pipeline: The number of nucleated cells in each sample was estimated by amplification of reference gene primers within the assay. To quantify the absolute abundance of each unique TCRbeta CDR3 rearrangement, sequence reads were collapsed and filtered. For each sample, productive Simpson clonality was calculated as the square root of Simpson's diversity index across productive rearrangements. Not all clones reach the TCRdb copy of this immuneACCESS table, which keeps in-frame sequences only. Checked studies attribute under half of the gap to unresolved V genes and leave the rest unexplained. V and J calls and clone size are copied from that table; D and trimming were computed from the DNA. In all, the sample holds 190,000 or so clones, and roughly 89% of those were seen once. Just under 0.9% of the sample goes to the ten largest clones.

The chain is encoded by TRBV19 joined to TRBJ2-1, and 7 bases in between align with TRBD1. This TCR derives from a young woman who had recovered from COVID-19. The sample taken for sequencing was peripheral blood. Here the CDR3 is given as CASGTASTYNEQFF. The nucleotide sequence is given as TGTGCCAGTGGGACAGCGTCGACCTACAATGAGCAGTTCTTC. The variable domain in full, with residues beyond the CDR3 obtained from the reference TRBV19 and TRBJ2-1 genes, is DGGITQSPKYLFRKEGQNVTLSCEQNLNHDAMYWYRQDPGQGLRLIYYSQIVNDFQKGDIAEGYSVSREKKESFPLTVTSAQKNPTAFYLCASGTASTYNEQFFGPGTRLTVL.